The 12 T cell receptor beta chains in this list originate from one sample, sequenced in a study of response to subunit inactivated influenza vaccine. In TCRdb, the RT-PCR reads were re-called with MiXCR into one record per CDR3 protein. The sample carries 500,000 to 600,000 distinct CDR3 sequences, 10% to 15% recorded once. The input for sequencing was PBMCs from blood, taken roughly 46 days after vaccination. These receptors were collected from a man in his forties or fifties who received an inactivated influenza vaccine.

V gene TRBV20-1 combines with J gene TRBJ2-3; D possibly corresponds to TRBD1 (6 bases). Trimming removed 7 bases from V and 0 bases from J, with 17 bases in between. Germline CDR1 reads DFQATT; CDR2 reads SNEGSKA (reference sequence). CDR3 length: 15 residues. This chain's CDR3 is CSGAGARRSTDTQYF. CDR3 nucleotide sequence: TGCAGTGGGGCAGGGGCACGGAGAAGCACAGATACGCAGTATTTT.

The table lists this clonotype with many counts. The chain joins TRBV5-6 to TRBJ1-1, with TRBD1 as a possible D gene (5 bases). This CDR3 region has 13 residues. Trimming pared 4 bases from V and 1 base from J, leaving 8 bases between. CDR1 SGHDT and CDR2 YYEEEE come from the germline V gene. CDR3 region: CASSRGRNTEAFF. Written as DNA, the CDR3 is TGTGCCAGCAGCCGGGGCCGGAACACTGAAGCTTTCTTT.

V and J are TRBV9 and TRBJ2-1, with D perhaps given as TRBD1 or TRBD2 (5 bases each). Between the trimmed V and J ends, which lost 6 bases and 4 bases, there was a span of 20 bases. The CDR3 spans 16 residues. Germline CDR1 and CDR2: SGDLS and YYNGEE. The CDR3 protein is CASTPDPGTRYNEQFF. The CDR3 DNA sequence: TGTGCCAGCACCCCTGATCCAGGGACCCGATACAATGAGCAGTTCTTC. Looking up the rest from reference TRBV9 and TRBJ2-1 gives the full variable domain: DSGVTQTPKHLITATGQRVTLRCSPRSGDLSVYWYQQSLDQGLQFLIQYYNGEERAKGNILERFSAQQFPDLHSELNLSSLELGDSALYFCASTPDPGTRYNEQFFGPGTRLTVL.

Only a few counts were recorded for this clonotype. The chain uses TRBV3-1 and TRBJ1-2; D is uncertain. The CDR3 spans 14 residues. Trimming took 4 bases from V and 4 from J, leaving 13 bases between them. Per germline, CDR1 LGHDT and CDR2 YNNKEL (reference sequence). CDR3 region: CASSPTRSGYGYTF. Here the CDR3 DNA reads TGTGCCAGCAGCCCGACCCGGTCAGGCTATGGCTACACCTTC.

In this sample, this clonotype turned up many times. The gene calls are TRBV21-1 and TRBJ2-1; the table's D gene call, TRBD2, was not cross checked with the DNA. TRBV21-1 is a pseudogene locus. This CDR3 contains 15 residues. The DNA for the CDR3 is TGTGCCAGCAGCCTTCGATTTTGGGGCCCCAATGAGCAGTTCTTC. Its translation is CASSLRFWGPNEQFF.

This clonotype was seen more than once but under ten times. The chain uses TRBV25-1 and TRBJ2-1; no clear D. Trimming took 10 bases from V and 10 from J, leaving 35 bases between them. Looked up from germline, CDR1 is MGHDK and CDR2 is SYGVNS. This CDR3 region has 18 residues. This CDR3 is CATQIGAVPGRLKAEQFF. In DNA form, the CDR3 reads TGTGCCACCCAAATTGGTGCCGTGCCTGGGCGGCTGAAGGCGGAGCAGTTCTTC.

The J gene is TRBJ1-1, the V gene TRBV19, with 7 positions matching TRBD1. Per germline, CDR1 LNHDA and CDR2 SQIVND (reference sequence). The V segment lost 0 bases and the J segment 0 bases; nucleotides outside the gene matches: 4. The length of the CDR3 is 16 residues. CDR3 sequence: CASSIEEGALNTEAFF. For the CDR3, the DNA is TGTGCCAGTAGTATAGAGGAGGGGGCGCTGAACACTGAAGCTTTCTTT. Filled out from reference TRBV19 and TRBJ1-1, the complete variable domain reads DGGITQSPKYLFRKEGQNVTLSCEQNLNHDAMYWYRQDPGQGLRLIYYSQIVNDFQKGDIAEGYSVSREKKESFPLTVTSAQKNPTAFYLCASSIEEGALNTEAFFGQGTRLTVV.

This clonotype was seen at least ten times. The chain joins TRBV5-1 to TRBJ2-2; 10 bases map to TRBD2. CDR3 length equals 14 residues. The trim removed 4 bases at V and 6 bases at J, leaving 3 bases unmatched. Germline V lookup: CDR1 SGHRS, CDR2 YFSETQ. The CDR3 bases are TGCGCCAGCAGCCCCGGACTAGCGGCCGGGGAGCTGTTTTTT. Amino acids: CASSPGLAAGELFF.

The chain recombines TRBV5-1 with TRBJ2-7, with 12 bases that match TRBD1. Trimming took 4 bases from V and 2 from J; bases not matched to a gene: 4. This CDR3 region has 15 residues. The germline V gene encodes CDR1 SGHRS and CDR2 YFSETQ. The CDR3 here is CASSRGTGGTYEQYF. CDR3 nucleotides: TGCGCCAGCAGCCGAGGGACAGGGGGCACCTACGAGCAGTACTTC.

This chain connects TRBV6-2 or TRBV6-3 to TRBJ2-1; D perhaps matches TRBD2 (6 bases). The germline CDR1 and CDR2 sequences are MNHEY and SVGEGT. Trimming removed 0 bases from V and 6 bases from J, with 15 bases in between. The CDR3 length is 16 residues. Here the CDR3 reads CASSYSRSAGFNEQFF. CDR3 in DNA: TGTGCCAGCAGTTACTCGAGGAGTGCGGGATTCAATGAGCAGTTCTTC.

This clonotype was recorded many times. The V call is TRBV12-3 or TRBV12-4, the J call TRBJ1-1; no clear D gene. Trimming took off 4 bases at V and 6 bases at J, with 12 bases between the two ends. The CDR3 totals 13 residues. The CDR3 DNA sequence: TGTGCCAGCAGTTCCCCGTCAAGCTCTGAAGCTTTCTTT. The encoded protein is CASSSPSSSEAFF.

This chain connects TRBV28 to TRBJ2-5, with 9 nucleotides matching TRBD1. The CDR3 runs to 17 residues. CDR1 MDHEN and CDR2 SYDVKM come from the germline V gene. Trimming took 4 bases from V and 3 from J; bases not matched to a gene: 12. Here the CDR3 DNA reads TGTGCCAGCAGTTACCCGGGACAGGGAGACCCCAAAGAGACCCAGTACTTC. Its translation: CASSYPGQGDPKETQYF.